This TCR beta chain was obtained from a study of T cell clonality in common variable immunodeficiency. Study-level points and caveats: Common variable immunodeficiency TCR beta sequences reportedly had fewer deletions and N-nucleotide insertions.

The CDR3 is 13 residues long. Per the germline V gene, CDR1 is DFQATT and CDR2 is SNEGSKA (reference sequence). Trimming removed 1 base at V and 1 base at J, with 6 bases between. Produced via immunoSEQ multiplex PCR; TCRdb's table is partial and in-frame only. The data show fewer than 15,000 clones, with none appearing a single time. The table lists this clone with many counts. Antigen specificity is unknown. The CDR3 is cut off 3 residues early in the read; its end comes from the germline J gene. This receptor was obtained from a human donor with common variable immunodeficiency. The V call is TRBV20-1, the J call TRBJ2-3; a weak D match, TRBD1 (6 bases). Sample: peripheral blood mononuclear cells. CDR3 region: CSARGQGTDTQYF. CDR3 bases read: TGCAGTGCTAGAGGACAGGGCACAGATACG.